Listed here are 23 T cell receptor beta chains from one sample, sequenced in a study of human T cells and chemical hapten exposure. Indicated time point: pre-sensitization, week 0. Regarding treatment: therapeutic diphenylcyclopropenone sensitization with weekly scalp DPC. TCRdb called the RACE reads again in MiXCR, with one record for every CDR3 protein. This sample yields about 180,000 distinct CDR3 sequences, of which around 30% are seen a single time; 2.9% belongs to the top ten. The sequencing here drew on whole blood, taken in connection with sensitization to the hapten diphenylcyclopropenone (DPC). All receptors derive from a woman aged 30 to 39 with alopecia areata. Some clones in this sample may be carry-over from other donors' samples.

This clonotype was seen a few times. CDR3 nucleotide sequence: TGTGCCAGCTCACCTCAGAGGGGCGACAATGAGCAGTTCTTC. Residues: CASSPQRGDNEQFF. J is TRBJ2-1 and V is TRBV18; D possibly uses TRBD1 or TRBD2 (5 bases each). The CDR3 has 14 amino acids. CDR1 KGHSH and CDR2 LQKENI come from the germline V gene. Trimming took off 3 bases at V and 5 bases at J, with 11 bases between the two ends.

This clonotype appeared a few times. V is TRBV5-1 and J is TRBJ2-1; D is perhaps TRBD2 (6 bases). This CDR3 spans 18 amino acids. From germline, CDR1 is SGHRS and CDR2 YFSETQ. Trimming cost V 3 bases and J 3 bases, with 22 bases left between them. Here the CDR3 reads CASSSGYTTSLLYNEQFF. The DNA for the CDR3 is TGCGCCAGCAGCTCCGGCTACACTACTAGCTTACTCTACAATGAGCAGTTCTTC.

Concerning this clonotype: Sequence at one end of the junction differs from germline and may be a read error. V and J are TRBV11-2 and TRBJ2-3; the D call may be TRBD1 or TRBD2 (5 bases each). CDR3 length: 13 amino acids. Germline V CDR1 and CDR2: SGHAT, FQNNGV. The CDR3 nucleotides read TGTGCCAGCAGCCTCAAACGGGGCCGAACTCTTAATTTT. This gives the protein CASSLKRGRTLNF.

This clonotype was seen only a few times. CDR3 sequence reads: CASSTGQTINAPQHF. In DNA, the CDR3 is TGCGCCAGCAGCACGGGACAGACGATTAATGCGCCCCAGCATTTT. The V and J genes are TRBV5-1 and TRBJ1-5, with 7 bases aligning to TRBD1. CDR1 is SGHRS, CDR2 YFSETQ, per germline. Trimming cost V 4 bases and J 9 bases; bases outside gene matches: 13. The CDR3 has 15 amino acids.

This clonotype turned up a few times. The chain recombines TRBV28 with TRBJ1-1, with 7 nucleotides matching TRBD1. Germline lookup yields CDR1 MDHEN and CDR2 SYDVKM. This CDR3 comprises 17 residues. Trimming took 3 bases from V and 0 from J; bases not matched to a gene: 10. The CDR3 DNA follows: TGTGCCAGCAGTTTCCCGGCAGGGGGAATGTTGAACACTGAAGCTTTCTTT. Translation gives CASSFPAGGMLNTEAFF.

This chain joins TRBV7-2 and TRBJ2-1; TRBD2 aligns across 8 bases. Germline V gives CDR1 SGHTA, CDR2 FQGNSA. This CDR3 contains 12 residues. V lost 4 bases and J lost 10; bases outside the gene matches: 3. As DNA, the CDR3 is TGTGCCAGCAGCTCTTTAGCGGGAGAGCAGTTCTTC. Amino acids: CASSSLAGEQFF.

The chain has TRBV28 and TRBJ1-2; perhaps TRBD1 as D (6 bases). CDR3 size: 14 residues. Per the germline V gene, CDR1 is MDHEN and CDR2 is SYDVKM. Trimming took 3 bases from V and 4 from J, leaving 12 bases between them. The CDR3, as DNA: TGTGCCAGCAGTTTCACCGGGGGCAGCTATGGCTACACCTTC. Protein: CASSFTGGSYGYTF.

The chain recombines TRBV5-1 with TRBJ1-1; TRBD1 might be the D (5 bases). Germline lookup yields CDR1 SGHRS and CDR2 YFSETQ. Trimming cost V 4 bases and J 6 bases, with 13 bases left between them. The CDR3 spans 13 residues. CDR3 residues: CASSPPSGPEAFF. In DNA, the CDR3 is TGCGCCAGCAGCCCCCCGTCGGGGCCTGAAGCTTTCTTT.

This clonotype was seen a single time. The V and J genes are TRBV28 and TRBJ2-5, with TRBD1 identical over 7 bases. The CDR3 consists of 14 residues. The J segment lost 2 bases and the V segment lost 6 bases, leaving 6 bases of the junction unmatched. The germline V gene encodes CDR1 MDHEN and CDR2 SYDVKM. CDR3 DNA: TGTGCCAGCAGCCTAGACAGGGTGCAAGAGACCCAGTACTTC. This gives the protein CASSLDRVQETQYF.

For this clonotype: An end of the junction differs from the germline gene, which may be a read error. For the CDR3, the DNA is TGTGCCGGCAGCTGGCTGGGGAACACCGGGGAGCTGTTTTTT. Protein sequence: CAGSWLGNTGELFF. This rearrangement joins TRBV7-2 to TRBJ2-2; no reliable D call. Germline V gene data show CDR1 as SGHTA and CDR2 as FQGNSA. The length of the CDR3 is 14 residues.

A few counts support this clonotype. The CDR3 coding sequence is TGTGCCAGCAGCCCACCCGGGATAAACTATGGCTACACCTTC. Protein sequence: CASSPPGINYGYTF. The rearrangement links TRBV11-2 to TRBJ1-2; D not resolved. Trimming took 5 bases from V and 2 from J, leaving 12 bases between them. The CDR3 loop spans 14 amino acids. Germline CDR1 reads SGHAT; CDR2 reads FQNNGV.

This clonotype was observed many times. The CDR3 loop reads CASKSRSYNEQFF. The CDR3 DNA follows: TGTGCCAGCAAAAGCCGCTCCTACAATGAGCAGTTCTTC. The chain joins TRBV6-2 or TRBV6-3 to TRBJ2-1; D not certain. Germline V gene data show CDR1 as MNHEY and CDR2 as SVGEGT. V was cut by 7 bases and J by 0 bases, with 7 bases left in between. The CDR3 totals 13 residues.

V usage is TRBV29-1 and J usage is TRBJ1-1, with TRBD1 matching over 8 bases. J gave up 1 base and V 6 bases, and 10 bases lay outside the gene matches. The germline V gene encodes CDR1 SQVTM and CDR2 ANQGSEA. The CDR3 is 15 amino acids. CDR3 residues: CSVTPGGLTNTEAFF. For the CDR3, the DNA is TGCAGCGTAACCCCAGGGGGCCTTACGAACACTGAAGCTTTCTTT.

This clonotype was detected a few times. V gene TRBV5-5 combines with J gene TRBJ2-3, with D unclear. Trimming shortened V by 0 bases and J by 1 base, and 9 bases separated the two germline ends. Per germline, CDR1 SGHKS and CDR2 YYEKEE (reference sequence). The CDR3 spans 15 residues. This CDR3 is CASSLGAVRTDTQYF. The CDR3 coding sequence is TGTGCCAGCAGCTTGGGGGCAGTCCGCACAGATACGCAGTATTTT.

V is TRBV5-1 and J is TRBJ2-2; 8 nucleotides line up with TRBD2. Germline V gives CDR1 SGHRS, CDR2 YFSETQ. The CDR3 consists of 15 residues. Unmatched junction bases numbered 9, after V lost 8 bases and J lost 3 bases. CDR3 sequence: CASFSGSGDTGELFF. In DNA, the CDR3 is TGCGCCAGTTTCAGCGGGAGCGGGGACACCGGGGAGCTGTTTTTT.

This clonotype turned up a few times. This chain connects TRBV9 to TRBJ2-7; D is perhaps TRBD2 (5 bases). Looked up from germline, CDR1 is SGDLS and CDR2 is YYNGEE. V lost 4 bases, J lost 2 bases, and 16 bases lay in between. The CDR3 extends over 15 amino acids. In DNA, the CDR3 is TGTGCCAGCAGCCCGGCCGCCCGGGGAGCCTACGAGCAGTACTTC. As protein: CASSPAARGAYEQYF.

This clonotype was counted many times. The genes are TRBV3-1 and TRBJ2-7, with TRBD2 as a possible D gene (6 bases). Germline V gene data show CDR1 as LGHDT and CDR2 as YNNKEL (reference sequence). The V and J ends lost 4 bases and 9 bases respectively, with 16 bases between them. The CDR3 covers 13 residues. CDR3 coding DNA: TGTGCCAGCAGCCGAGGGACTCCAAACGTGCAGTACTTC. Translation gives CASSRGTPNVQYF.

This clonotype was detected only a few times. The chain couples TRBV29-1 to TRBJ1-4; TRBD1 might be the D (6 bases). There are 13 residues in the CDR3. Trimming removed 5 bases from V and 6 bases from J, with 13 bases in between. From germline, CDR1 is SQVTM and CDR2 ANQGSEA. CDR3 in amino acids: CSVQQGPYEKLFF. In DNA form, the CDR3 reads TGCAGCGTTCAACAGGGCCCGTATGAAAAACTGTTTTTT.

The CDR3 reads CASSPGTGTSEQYF. CDR3 DNA sequence: TGTGCCAGCTCACCAGGGACAGGGACAAGTGAGCAGTACTTC. The chain is built from TRBV18 and TRBJ2-7, with 9 bases that match TRBD1. CDR1 is KGHSH, CDR2 LQKENI, per germline. V was pared by 2 bases and J by 7 bases, with 6 bases of the junction left unmatched. CDR3 size: 14 residues.

This clonotype turned up a few times. CDR3 protein: CASSQQGAEAFF. The CDR3 DNA sequence: TGTGCCAGCAGTCAACAGGGAGCTGAAGCTTTCTTT. The chain carries TRBV6-5 and TRBJ1-1; D possibly corresponds to TRBD1 (6 bases). Germline CDR1 MNHEY, CDR2 SVGAGI. V lost 5 bases to trimming and J lost 6 bases, with 10 bases between them. The CDR3 sequence is 12 residues long.

The chain recombines TRBV6-5 with TRBJ2-3, with D perhaps TRBD1 or TRBD2 (6 bases each). The CDR3 contains 16 residues. Germline loops: CDR1 MNHEY, CDR2 SVGAGI. V was trimmed by 9 bases and J by 1 base, leaving 20 bases between them. The CDR3 spells CASTPRTGAGTDTQYF. CDR3 nucleotides: TGTGCCAGTACCCCTCGTACGGGGGCCGGCACAGATACGCAGTATTTT.

This clonotype was detected only a few times. CDR3 sequence (DNA): TGTGCCAGCAGTTTAGCCGGGACTTTTAAAAACACCATATATTTT. This gives the protein CASSLAGTFKNTIYF. J is TRBJ1-3 and V is TRBV28; possibly TRBD1 for D (5 bases). CDR3 size: 15 residues. V lost 2 bases and J 6 bases, leaving 14 bases between the germline ends. CDR1 MDHEN and CDR2 SYDVKM come from the germline V gene.

This chain links TRBV4-3 with TRBJ2-2; no reliable D call. This CDR3 is 16 amino acids long. V shed 1 base and J shed 2 bases, with 11 bases lying between them. The germline V gene encodes CDR1 LGHNA and CDR2 YSLEER. CDR3 DNA: TGCGCCAGCAGCCAAGGGGTGGGGAAAAACACCGGGGAGCTGTTTTTT. Its translation is CASSQGVGKNTGELFF.